This T cell receptor beta chain was observed in a study of cytomegalovirus exposure and HLA in healthy donors. Findings and caveats of the study: A further, later analysis showed that HLA-associated TCR beta chains (compared with equally common others) were more clonally expanded.

Notes on this clone: Its target is unknown.

Use of 60 Vbeta and 13 Jbeta primers characterized the PCR. Measured with immunoSEQ multiplex PCR; TCRdb has only the in-frame clones, and not every one. The profile covers about 170,000 clones, with 73% appearing a single time and 5% to 6.5% taken by the ten largest. The sequenced sample consisted of PBMCs. The sequence was obtained from a woman aged 18-35 years in good health and CMV-seropositive.

The CDR3 DNA reads TGTGCCAGCAGTACCCGACAGGGCTACGAGCAGTACTTC. Amino acids: CASSTRQGYEQYF. J is TRBJ2-7 and V is TRBV2, with TRBD1 identical over 7 bases. With 5 bases clipped from V and 3 bases from J, the junction kept 4 bases outside the gene matches. Germline V gene data show CDR1 as SNHLY and CDR2 as FYNNEI. The CDR3 is made up of 13 amino acids.